A selection of T cell receptor beta chains follows, all from one sample in a study of T cell responses to AZD1222 COVID-19 vaccine. Here immunoSEQ multiplex PCR was the method, and the copy in TCRdb shows in-frame clones only, minus some. The sample records approximately 210,000 clones, 94% being singletons. The specimen comprised peripheral blood, sampled 28 days after the second dose of the MenACWY control vaccine. These receptors originate from an adult who received the MenACWY meningococcal vaccine as a control. CDR3s include the opening cysteine and the closing phenylalanine or tryptophan. D genes are given only for firm matches. A clone size is listed for some rows: how often the clone was seen (once, few, many), or a class if it is expanded.

NA,TRBJ1-5,NA,TRBV24-1,TGTGCCACCAGTGACCCCTCAGCGGGGGCTTTAGGTCAGCCCCAGCATTTT,CATSDPSAGALGQPQHF
TRBD1,TRBJ2-1,NA,TRBV12-5,TGTGCTAGTGGTTCGGGGACAACGACAGGGTACGGCTACAATGAGCAGTTCTTC,CASGSGTTTGYGYNEQFF
NA,TRBJ1-5,NA,TRBV19,TGTGCCAGTAGTATATCGGCAGGGCTGTCTCAGCCCCAGCATTTT,CASSISAGLSQPQHF
TRBD2,TRBJ2-7,few,TRBV27,TGTGCCAGCGGCCCACTAGCGAGGCCCTACGAGCAGTACTTC,CASGPLARPYEQYF
NA,TRBJ2-2,NA,TRBV6-2/TRBV6-3,TGTGCCAGCAGTTACGCCACGTTCGCGAACACCGGGGAGCTGTTTTTT,CASSYATFANTGELFF
TRBD2,TRBJ2-2,once,TRBV7-9,TGTGCCAGCAGCCGGACTAGCCTCTCAGGGGGGGAGCTGTTTTTT,CASSRTSLSGGELFF
TRBD1,TRBJ2-7,once,TRBV5-1,TGCGCCAGCAGCCAGGAACCGGGACAGGGGGTTTACGAGCAGTACTTC,CASSQEPGQGVYEQYF
NA,TRBJ2-2,NA,TRBV9,TGTGCCAGCTCCCGGACAGAGAACACCGGGGAGCTGTTTTTT,CASSRTENTGELFF
NA,TRBJ2-7,NA,TRBV6-5,TGTGCCAGCAGCACAACGCAGGGTAACGAGCAGTACTTC,CASSTTQGNEQYF
TRBD2,TRBJ2-1,NA,TRBV27,TGTGCCAGCAACCTAGCGGGACTGGGTGAGCAGTTCTTC,CASNLAGLGEQFF
NA,TRBJ2-5,NA,TRBV5-1,TGCGCCAGCAGCTTGGGGGCAGGGTTACAAGAGACCCAGTACTTC,CASSLGAGLQETQYF
TRBD1,TRBJ1-1,NA,TRBV19,TGTGCCAGTAGTAAGGGGGCGATGTGGGGGCCGAACACTGAAGCTTTCTTT,CASSKGAMWGPNTEAFF
NA,TRBJ1-1,NA,TRBV6-5,TGTGCCAGCAGTTACTCTGGGGGGATGAACACTGAAGCTTTCTTT,CASSYSGGMNTEAFF
NA,TRBJ1-6,NA,TRBV28,TGTGCCAGCAGGGACTCCTATAATTCACCCCTCCACTTT,CASRDSYNSPLHF
NA,TRBJ2-6,NA,TRBV9,TGTGCCAGCAGCGTATACGGGTCTAGGGGTTCTGGGGCCAACGTCCTGACTTTC,CASSVYGSRGSGANVLTF
NA,TRBJ2-7,NA,TRBV27,TGTGCCAGCACCTCGATCTACGAGCAGTACTTC,CASTSIYEQYF
NA,TRBJ1-1,NA,TRBV5-1,TGCGCCAGCAGCATCAAGGGTACTGAAGCTTTCTTT,CASSIKGTEAFF
NA,TRBJ2-7,NA,TRBV12-3/TRBV12-4,TGTGCCAGCAGCCTAGGGCCCGGACCGCAGTACTTC,CASSLGPGPQYF
NA,TRBJ1-4,once,TRBV6-5,TGTGCCAGCAGTTACTCAGGCGCCACCGGGGAAAAACTGTTTTTT,CASSYSGATGEKLFF
NA,TRBJ2-7,NA,TRBV25-1,TGTGCCAGCTGCCATCCAGCGACTAGACCCTACGAGCAGTACTTC,CASCHPATRPYEQYF
NA,TRBJ2-7,once,TRBV5-1,TGCGCCAGCAGCTCCGGTGGACGGGCCGGCTACGAGCAGTACTTC,CASSSGGRAGYEQYF
NA,TRBJ1-1,NA,TRBV7-9,TGTGCCAGCAGCTTAACAGGAGGCACTGAAGCTTTCTTT,CASSLTGGTEAFF
NA,TRBJ2-3,NA,TRBV6-5,TGTGCCAGCAGACCGAGCTTTGGCACAGATACGCAGTATTTT,CASRPSFGTDTQYF
NA,TRBJ2-5,NA,TRBV5-5,TGTGCCAGCAGACCACGGACCCGACAGGACCAAGAGACCCAGTACTTC,CASRPRTRQDQETQYF
NA,TRBJ1-1,NA,TRBV6-5,TGTGCCAGTCGACAGCAACCAGTGAACACTGAAGCTTTCTTT,CASRQQPVNTEAFF
TRBD2,TRBJ2-1,NA,TRBV10-3,TGTGCCATCAGTGAGTCCTACCTAGCGGACTCCTACAATGAGCAGTTCTTC,CAISESYLADSYNEQFF
TRBD2,TRBJ2-1,NA,TRBV7-9,TGTGCCAGCAGCCACCTGGGACTAGCGGGAGCAGGATACAATGAGCAGTTCTTC,CASSHLGLAGAGYNEQFF
NA,TRBJ1-1,NA,TRBV7-8,TGTGCCAGCAGCCATCGAACACCGGGTGAAGCTTTCTTT,CASSHRTPGEAFF
NA,TRBJ1-1,NA,TRBV6-6,TGTGCCAGCATATTAGGGAGGACTGAAGCTTTCTTT,CASILGRTEAFF
TRBD1,TRBJ2-7,NA,TRBV6-1,TGTGCCAGCAGTGAAGACAGGGGGCTCCTAAGCGAGCAGTACTTC,CASSEDRGLLSEQYF
NA,TRBJ2-5,NA,TRBV11-3,TGTGCCAGCAGCTGGTTCCGGGTTTGGCAAGAGACCCAGTACTTC,CASSWFRVWQETQYF
NA,TRBJ2-7,NA,TRBV19,TGTGCCAGTAGTACCCGGACTGCCATTGTTTACGAGCAGTACTTC,CASSTRTAIVYEQYF
TRBD1,TRBJ1-3,NA,TRBV7-9,TGTGCCAGCAGTTACACAGGGGAAGGAAACACCATATATTTT,CASSYTGEGNTIYF
NA,TRBJ1-2,NA,TRBV4-1,TGCGCCAGCAGCCAAGCGGGTAGAGGGGAGATCTATGGCTACACCTTC,CASSQAGRGEIYGYTF
TRBD2,TRBJ2-1,NA,TRBV19,TGTGCCAGTAGTATAGTCGCGGGGGACTACAATGAGCAGTTCTTC,CASSIVAGDYNEQFF
NA,TRBJ2-7,NA,TRBV5-5,TGTGCCAGCGGGACCTCCTACGAGCAGTACTTC,CASGTSYEQYF
TRBD2,TRBJ2-2,NA,TRBV5-6,TGTGCCGGGAGTAGCGGGAGGGCCGGTACCGGGGAGCTGTTTTTT,CAGSSGRAGTGELFF